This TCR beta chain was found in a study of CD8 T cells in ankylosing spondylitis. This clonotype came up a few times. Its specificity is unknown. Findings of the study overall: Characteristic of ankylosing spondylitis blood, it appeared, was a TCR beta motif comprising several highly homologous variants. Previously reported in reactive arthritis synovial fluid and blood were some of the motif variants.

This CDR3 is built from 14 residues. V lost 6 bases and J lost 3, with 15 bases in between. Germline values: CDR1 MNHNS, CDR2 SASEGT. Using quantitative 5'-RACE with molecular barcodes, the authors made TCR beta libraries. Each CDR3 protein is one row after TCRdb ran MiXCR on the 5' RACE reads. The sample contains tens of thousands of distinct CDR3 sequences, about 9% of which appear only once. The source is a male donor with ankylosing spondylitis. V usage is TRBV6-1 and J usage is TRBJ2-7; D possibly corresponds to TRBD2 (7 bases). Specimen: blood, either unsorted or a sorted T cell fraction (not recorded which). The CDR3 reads CASRGGALIYEQYV. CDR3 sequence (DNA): TGTGCCAGCAGGGGGGGGGCGCTGATCTACGAGCAGTACGTC.